What follows describes a single T cell receptor beta chain. Sequencing used immunoSEQ multiplex PCR; TCRdb keeps in-frame clones, though not all of them. The repertoire holds under 150,000 clones, around 85% seen once, with about 12% in the top ten. These data are taken from a study of blood T cell repertoires in COVID-19. On the study more broadly: COVID-19 samples collected from the United States, Italy and Spain covered acute and convalescent phases. Sources were T cells, B-cell-depleted T cells, or PBMCs; the material itself was cDNA or gDNA.

Sequenced material: peripheral blood. The TCR sequence derives from a human donor in a cohort sampled during active COVID-19.

The chain's CDR3 is CASSLRQTYEQYF. CDR3 DNA sequence: TGTGCCAGCAGTTTACGCCAAACTTACGAGCAGTACTTC. V is TRBV12-3 or TRBV12-4 and J is TRBJ2-7; no firm D call. V gave up 2 bases and J gave up 4 bases, with 9 bases separating them. The CDR3 runs 13 residues.